The entry below gives a single T cell receptor beta chain sequence along with its context. Its antigen is unknown. No per-base quality is available; no much larger clone lies one base away. The sample originates from a study of shared clonotypes between healthy human individuals (dated by TCRdb to about 2020). Regarding the research as a whole: The cohort included a few men and a couple of women between 18 and 49 years of age. Leukapheresis yielded between about 0.8 and 9.5 billion PBMCs per donor. Libraries were prepared and TCR repertoires were sequenced by different laboratories using diverse techniques, in order to increase sequencing depth and limit assay-specific biases. To estimate repertoire size and how much clonotypes are shared between individuals, the study performed deep sequencing of blood TCR repertoires from roughly five healthy adults. Per donor, three plates each were used for CD4 naive and CD4 memory, two for CD8 naive, and one for CD8 memory. General study outcomes and caveats: Because the study included a small number of donors, the genetic and exposure-history diversity represented was limited. Sharing across several donors was observed for about 5% of naive CD4, over 3% of naive CD8, 2.3% of memory CD4, and roughly 0.4% of memory CD8 clonotypes. Higher generation probabilities were observed for clonotypes shared by all four sorted-subset donors than for non-shared clonotypes. Sampling was restricted to blood, and TCR repertoires in tissue are likely to differ from TCR repertoires in blood. Naive subsets generally had larger estimated clonotype richness than memory subsets did. Rarefaction of sorted-subset datasets indicated incomplete sequencing despite the large sequencing depth. Pairwise subsampling indicated that sequencing depth was expected to affect the degree of clonotype sharing among donors.

CD8 naive samples consisted of CD45RO-negative cells that were positively selected for CCR7, yielding a CD45RA+CCR7+ population without TemRA cells. Donors were healthy HIV-negative adults with no recently reported acute infections or vaccinations. Every donor was a Caucasian adult living in Nashville, Tennessee, USA. Blood was obtained by leukapheresis, after which PBMCs were separated by Ficoll-Histopaque density gradient centrifugation and cryopreserved in liquid nitrogen vapor phase. Purity and quantity of every magnetically sorted T cell population were checked by analytical flow cytometry. Genomic DNA was isolated from each sorted fraction and quantified by UV absorbance on a Nanodrop 2000c. Using the deep immunoSEQ assay, TCR CDR3 regions were amplified from genomic DNA by multiplex PCR. Genomic DNA extracted from each cell subset was distributed evenly over all wells of several immunoSEQ 96-well plates, and each plate served as one replicate. For sorted subsets, each replicate PCR was loaded with 200 ng genomic DNA, equivalent to about 30,000 T cell genomes. Purified libraries were quantified with a Qubit 3.0 fluorometer, sized on a Bioanalyzer 2100, and re-quantified with the KAPA Library Quantification kit. Every immunoSEQ 96-well plate was sequenced on a dedicated single-read 150-cycle Illumina NextSeq 550 flow cell. As for how the authors treated the data: Because only junctional sequences without quality scores were contained in the immunoSEQ output, filtering matching that applied to full-length reads could not be performed. To assign V/J genes and CDR3, sequences were annotated against IMGT germline references using PyIR, a Python wrapper for IgBLAST v1.9. Reads were filtered out if the reads had weak V/J assignments (E-value above 1e-6), no CDR3, stop codons, out-of-frame junctions, or ambiguous translated residues. V3J clonotypes were defined as sequences sharing the same inferred V gene, J gene, and CDR3 amino acid sequence. Percentage overlap between repertoires was computed as shared unique clonotypes divided by the size of the smaller repertoire. Richness of each repertoire was evaluated using RTK rarefaction, the Chao1 estimator, and Recon v2.1 estimates of unobserved clonotypes. Generation probabilities were computed with OLGA for all TCRbeta clonotypes obtained by the gDNA method from several donors. TCRdb's version of the immuneACCESS table is confined to in-frame rearrangements and falls short of the full clone set. An unresolved V gene accounts for under half of the shortfall where checked; the remainder is of unknown origin. That table supplies the V and J calls and clone size; D and trimming were determined from the DNA. In all, the sample holds about 580,000 clones, and 95% to 98% of those were seen once. Of the sample, 0.25% to 0.35% falls within the top ten clones.

The clonotype was recovered from a man in his thirties or forties in good health. The sample comprised naive CD8+ T cells sorted from blood. Explained via the paper, the cell subset or site label denotes: CD45RA+CCR7+.

The nucleotide sequence reads as follows: TGTGCCAGCAGTGAAGCGCAAGGGACTAGCGACCCAGGAGAGTACTTC. This translates into CASSEAQGTSDPGEYF. The rearrangement combines TRBV2 with TRBJ2-7, with 10 middle bases fitting TRBD2. The CDR1 and CDR2 encoded by the germline V gene are SNHLY and FYNNEI. Trimming accounts for 0 bases at V and 11 bases at J, while the number of junction bases matched to no gene is 13. Taken from cysteine to phenylalanine, the CDR3 has 16 residues. This entry keeps only the CDR3 DNA: 48 bases, framed from base 1.